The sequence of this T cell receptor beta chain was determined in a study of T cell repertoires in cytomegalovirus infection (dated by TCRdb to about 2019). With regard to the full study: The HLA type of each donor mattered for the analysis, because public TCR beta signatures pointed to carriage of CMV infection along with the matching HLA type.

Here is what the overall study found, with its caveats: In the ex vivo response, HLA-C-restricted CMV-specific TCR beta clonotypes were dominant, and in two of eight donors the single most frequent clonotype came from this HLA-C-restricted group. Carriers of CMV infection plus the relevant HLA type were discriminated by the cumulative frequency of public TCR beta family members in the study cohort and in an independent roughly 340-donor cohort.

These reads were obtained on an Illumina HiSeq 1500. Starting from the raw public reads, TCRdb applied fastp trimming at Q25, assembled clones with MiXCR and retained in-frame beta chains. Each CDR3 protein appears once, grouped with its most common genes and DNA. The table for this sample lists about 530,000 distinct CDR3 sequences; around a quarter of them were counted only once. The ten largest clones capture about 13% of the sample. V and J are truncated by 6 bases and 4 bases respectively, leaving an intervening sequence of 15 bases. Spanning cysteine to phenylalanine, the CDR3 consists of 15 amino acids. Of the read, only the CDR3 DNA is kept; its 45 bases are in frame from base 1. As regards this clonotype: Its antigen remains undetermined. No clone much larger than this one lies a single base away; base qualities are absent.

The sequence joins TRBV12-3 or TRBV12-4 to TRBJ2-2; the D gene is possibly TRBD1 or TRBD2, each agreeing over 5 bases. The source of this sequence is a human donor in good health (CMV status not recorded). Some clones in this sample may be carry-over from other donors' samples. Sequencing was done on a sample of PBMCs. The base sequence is TGTGCCAGCAGCCCGTGGGGGTGGGGCACCGGGGAGCTGTTTTTT. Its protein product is CASSPWGWGTGELFF.